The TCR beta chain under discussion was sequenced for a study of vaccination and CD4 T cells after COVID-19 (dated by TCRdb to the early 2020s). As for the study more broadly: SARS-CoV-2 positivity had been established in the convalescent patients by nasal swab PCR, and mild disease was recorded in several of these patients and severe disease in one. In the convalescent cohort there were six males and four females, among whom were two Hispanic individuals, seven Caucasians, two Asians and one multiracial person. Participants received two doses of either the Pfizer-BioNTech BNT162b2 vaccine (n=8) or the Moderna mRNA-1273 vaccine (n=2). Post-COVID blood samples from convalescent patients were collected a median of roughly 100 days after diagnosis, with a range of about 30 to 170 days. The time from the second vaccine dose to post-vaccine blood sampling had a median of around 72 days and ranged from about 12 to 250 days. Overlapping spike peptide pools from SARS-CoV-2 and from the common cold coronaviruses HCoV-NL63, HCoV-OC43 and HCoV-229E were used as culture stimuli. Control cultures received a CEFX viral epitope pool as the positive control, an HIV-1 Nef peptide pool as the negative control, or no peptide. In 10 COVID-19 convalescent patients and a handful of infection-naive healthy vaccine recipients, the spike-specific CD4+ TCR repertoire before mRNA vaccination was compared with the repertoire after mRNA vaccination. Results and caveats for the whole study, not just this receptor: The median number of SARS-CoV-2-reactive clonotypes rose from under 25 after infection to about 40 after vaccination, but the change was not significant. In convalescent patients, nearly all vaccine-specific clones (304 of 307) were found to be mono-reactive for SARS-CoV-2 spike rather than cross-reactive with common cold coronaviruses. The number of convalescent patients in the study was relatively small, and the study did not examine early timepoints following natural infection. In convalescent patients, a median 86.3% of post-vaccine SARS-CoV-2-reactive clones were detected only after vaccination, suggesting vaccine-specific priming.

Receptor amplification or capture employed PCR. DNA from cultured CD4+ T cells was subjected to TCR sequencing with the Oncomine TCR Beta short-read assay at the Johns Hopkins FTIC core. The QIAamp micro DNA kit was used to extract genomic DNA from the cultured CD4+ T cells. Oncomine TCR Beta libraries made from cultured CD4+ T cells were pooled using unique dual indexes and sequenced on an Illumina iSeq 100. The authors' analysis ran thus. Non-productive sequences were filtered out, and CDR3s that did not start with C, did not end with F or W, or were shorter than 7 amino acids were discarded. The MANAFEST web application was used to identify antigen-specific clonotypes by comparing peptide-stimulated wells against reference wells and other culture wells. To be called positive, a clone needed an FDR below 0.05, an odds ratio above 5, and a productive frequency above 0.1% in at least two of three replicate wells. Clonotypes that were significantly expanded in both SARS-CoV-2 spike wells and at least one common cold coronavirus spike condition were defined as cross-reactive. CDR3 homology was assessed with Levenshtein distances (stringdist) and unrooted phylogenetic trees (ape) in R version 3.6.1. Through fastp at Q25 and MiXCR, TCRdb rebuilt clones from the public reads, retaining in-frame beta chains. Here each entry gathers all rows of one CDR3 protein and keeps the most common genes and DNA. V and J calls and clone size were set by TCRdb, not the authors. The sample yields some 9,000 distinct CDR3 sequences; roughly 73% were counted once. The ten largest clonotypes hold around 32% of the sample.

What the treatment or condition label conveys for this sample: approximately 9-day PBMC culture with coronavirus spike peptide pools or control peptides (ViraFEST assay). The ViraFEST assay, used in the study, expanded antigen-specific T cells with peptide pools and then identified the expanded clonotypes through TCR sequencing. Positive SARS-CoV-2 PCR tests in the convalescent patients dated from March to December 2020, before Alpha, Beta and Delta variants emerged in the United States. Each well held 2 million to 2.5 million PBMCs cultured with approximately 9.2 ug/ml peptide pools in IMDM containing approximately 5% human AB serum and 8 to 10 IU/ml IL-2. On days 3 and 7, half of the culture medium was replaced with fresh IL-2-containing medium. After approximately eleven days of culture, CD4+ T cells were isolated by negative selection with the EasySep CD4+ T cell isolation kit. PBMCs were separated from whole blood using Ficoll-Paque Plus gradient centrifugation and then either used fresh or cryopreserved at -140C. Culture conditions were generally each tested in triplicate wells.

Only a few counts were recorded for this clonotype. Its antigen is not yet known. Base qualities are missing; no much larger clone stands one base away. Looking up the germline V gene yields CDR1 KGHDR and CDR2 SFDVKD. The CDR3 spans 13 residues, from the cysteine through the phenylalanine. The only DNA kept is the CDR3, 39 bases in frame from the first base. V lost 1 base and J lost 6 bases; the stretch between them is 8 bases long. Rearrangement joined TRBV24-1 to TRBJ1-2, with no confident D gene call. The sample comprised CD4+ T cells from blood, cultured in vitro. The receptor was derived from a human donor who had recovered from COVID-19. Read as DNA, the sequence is TGTGCCACCAGTGATTTTCGGGGAAATGGCTACACCTTC. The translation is CATSDFRGNGYTF.